This entry describes one T cell receptor (beta chain). In the original processing: Nucleated cell number was recorded as an estimate derived from reference gene primer amplification. Assay used: immunoSEQ multiplex PCR; TCRdb lists only in-frame clones, some missing. V, J and clone size are taken as reported in that table, and D and trimming were inferred from the DNA itself. The sample records about 340,000 clones, approximately 87% being singletons. The sample comes from a study of blood T cell repertoires in COVID-19. Study information: Samples representing acute and convalescent COVID-19 were sourced from the United States, Italy and Spain.

Germline loops: CDR1 SGHNT, CDR2 YENEEA. The trim removed 2 bases at V and 4 bases at J, leaving 5 bases unmatched. The CDR3 totals 16 residues. The chain couples TRBV11-3 to TRBJ2-1; 10 bases fit TRBD1. The origin of this receptor is a woman between 45 and 60 years old with COVID-19, enrolled during active disease. Sequencing was carried out using peripheral blood. CDR3 in amino acids: CASSLPGQGGYNEQFF. The CDR3, as DNA: TGTGCCAGCAGCTTACCCGGACAGGGGGGATACAATGAGCAGTTCTTC.